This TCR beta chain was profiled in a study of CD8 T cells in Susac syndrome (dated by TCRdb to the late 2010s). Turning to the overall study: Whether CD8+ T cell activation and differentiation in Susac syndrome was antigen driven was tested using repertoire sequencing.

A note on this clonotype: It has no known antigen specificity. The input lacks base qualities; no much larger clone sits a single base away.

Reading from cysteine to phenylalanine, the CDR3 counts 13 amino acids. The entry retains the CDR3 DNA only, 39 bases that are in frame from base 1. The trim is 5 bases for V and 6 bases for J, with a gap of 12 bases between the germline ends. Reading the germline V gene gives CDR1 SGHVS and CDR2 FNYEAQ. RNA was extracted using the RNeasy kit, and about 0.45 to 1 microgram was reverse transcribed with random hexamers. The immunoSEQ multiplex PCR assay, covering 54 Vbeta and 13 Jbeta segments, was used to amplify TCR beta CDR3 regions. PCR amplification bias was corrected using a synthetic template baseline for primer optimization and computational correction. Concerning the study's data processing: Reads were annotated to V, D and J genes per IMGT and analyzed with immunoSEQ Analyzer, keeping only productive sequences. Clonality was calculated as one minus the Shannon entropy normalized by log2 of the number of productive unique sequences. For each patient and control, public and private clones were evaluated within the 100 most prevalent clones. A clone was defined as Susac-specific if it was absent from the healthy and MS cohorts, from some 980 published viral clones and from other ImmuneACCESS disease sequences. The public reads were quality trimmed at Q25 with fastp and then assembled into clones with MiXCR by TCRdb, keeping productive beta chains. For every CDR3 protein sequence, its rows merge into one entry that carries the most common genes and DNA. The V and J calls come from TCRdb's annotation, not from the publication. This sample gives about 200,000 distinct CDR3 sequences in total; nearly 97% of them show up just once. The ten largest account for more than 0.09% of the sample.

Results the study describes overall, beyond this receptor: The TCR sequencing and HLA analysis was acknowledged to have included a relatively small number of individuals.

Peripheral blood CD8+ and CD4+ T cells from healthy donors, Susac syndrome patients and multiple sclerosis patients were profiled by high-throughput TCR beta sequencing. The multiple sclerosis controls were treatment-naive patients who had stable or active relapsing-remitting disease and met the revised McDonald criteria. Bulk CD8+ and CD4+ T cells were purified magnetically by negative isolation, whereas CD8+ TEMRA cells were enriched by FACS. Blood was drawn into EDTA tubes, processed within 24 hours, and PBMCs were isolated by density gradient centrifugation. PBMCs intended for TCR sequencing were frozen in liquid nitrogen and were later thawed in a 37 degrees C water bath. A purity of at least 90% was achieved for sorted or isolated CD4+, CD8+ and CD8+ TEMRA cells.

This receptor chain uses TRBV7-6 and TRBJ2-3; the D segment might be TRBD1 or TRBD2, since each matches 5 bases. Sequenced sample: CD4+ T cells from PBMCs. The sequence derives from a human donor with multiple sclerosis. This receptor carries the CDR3 CASSVGRDDTQYF. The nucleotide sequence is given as TGTGCCAGCAGCGTAGGCCGGGACGATACGCAGTATTTT. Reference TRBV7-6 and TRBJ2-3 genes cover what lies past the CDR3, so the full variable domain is GAGVSQSPRYKVTKRGQDVALRCDPISGHVSLYWYRQALGQGPEFLTYFNYEAQQDKSGLPNDRFSAERPEGSISTLTIQRTEQRDSAMYRCASSVGRDDTQYFGPGTRLTVL.